This is a list of T cell receptor beta chains from one sample in a study of blood T cell repertoires in COVID-19. The assay was immunoSEQ multiplex PCR, and TCRdb's table has in-frame clones only and misses some. The table lists fewer than 250,000 clones, 84% of them singletons. The sequencing input was PBMCs or T cells enriched from blood (not recorded which). These receptors were collected from a woman aged 40 to 50 who had recovered from COVID-19. Both conserved end residues are part of each CDR3. D genes are given only for firm matches. A clone size is listed for some rows: how often the clone was seen (once, few, many), or a class if it is expanded.

v_gene	j_gene	abundance	d_gene	CDR3aa
TRBV19	TRBJ1-1	few	.	CASSMFGRGFAEAFF
TRBV27	TRBJ1-2	.	TRBD1	CASSRDREYGYTF
TRBV5-5	TRBJ1-5	few	.	CASSLEAGFQPQHF
TRBV5-8	TRBJ2-3	.	TRBD2	CASSLERAGGTDTQYF
TRBV5-1	TRBJ2-7	.	.	CASSLAPGLYEQYF
TRBV18	TRBJ1-5	once	.	CASSLGRDQPQHF
TRBV28	TRBJ1-2	.	TRBD1	CASSLGTDYGYTF
TRBV24-1	TRBJ2-3	.	TRBD2	CATSDSGTSGRTDTQYF
TRBV24-1	TRBJ2-1	.	TRBD1	CATSVMDRDGNEQFF
TRBV30	TRBJ1-1	.	.	CAWSGTGEAFF
TRBV15	TRBJ2-3	.	TRBD1	CATSRGLQGARVTDTQYF
TRBV5-8	TRBJ2-7	.	TRBD2	CASRPLAGVFNEQYF
TRBV5-1	TRBJ2-3	.	.	CASSLEGDATDTQYF
TRBV27	TRBJ2-2	.	TRBD2	CASSFTSGSSYTGELFF
TRBV14	TRBJ2-3	.	.	CASSLEGLGTDTQYF